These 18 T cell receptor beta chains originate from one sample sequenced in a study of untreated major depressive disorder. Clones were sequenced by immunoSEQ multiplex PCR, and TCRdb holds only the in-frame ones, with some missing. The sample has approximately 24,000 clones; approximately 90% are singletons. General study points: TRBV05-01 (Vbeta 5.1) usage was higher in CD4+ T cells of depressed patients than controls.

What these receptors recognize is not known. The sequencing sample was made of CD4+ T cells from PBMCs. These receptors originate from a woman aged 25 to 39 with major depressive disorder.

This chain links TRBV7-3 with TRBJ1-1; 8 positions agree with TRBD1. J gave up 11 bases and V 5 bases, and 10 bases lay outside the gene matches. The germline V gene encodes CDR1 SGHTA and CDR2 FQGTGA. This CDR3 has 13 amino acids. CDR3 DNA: TGTGCCAGCAGCCCAGACAGGGGCCAAGGGGCTTTCTTT. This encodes CASSPDRGQGAFF.

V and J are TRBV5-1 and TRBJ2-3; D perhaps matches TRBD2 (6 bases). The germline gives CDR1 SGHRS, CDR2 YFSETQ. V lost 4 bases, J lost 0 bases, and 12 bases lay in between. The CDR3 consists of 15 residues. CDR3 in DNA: TGCGCCAGCAGCCCCGCGGGGAGGAGCACAGATACGCAGTATTTT. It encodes CASSPAGRSTDTQYF.

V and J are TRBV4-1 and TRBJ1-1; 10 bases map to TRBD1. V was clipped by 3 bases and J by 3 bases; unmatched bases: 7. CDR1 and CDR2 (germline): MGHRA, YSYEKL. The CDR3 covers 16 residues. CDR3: CASSQTGGVLDTEAFF. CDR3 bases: TGCGCCAGCAGCCAGACAGGGGGCGTCTTGGACACTGAAGCTTTCTTT.

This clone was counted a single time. Here the CDR3 reads CASSLGGSLDTQYF. CDR3 bases: TGTGCCAGCAGCTTAGGGGGGAGTTTAGATACGCAGTATTTT. The chain is built from TRBV11-3 and TRBJ2-3; D could derive from TRBD1 or TRBD2 (5 bases each). V lost 1 base and J 5 bases, leaving 10 bases between the germline ends. This CDR3 contains 14 residues. Germline loops: CDR1 SGHNT, CDR2 YENEEA. Together with reference TRBV11-3 and TRBJ2-3, the CDR3 gives the full variable domain: EAGVVQSPRYKIIEKKQPVAFWCNPISGHNTLYWYLQNLGQGPELLIRYENEEAVDDSQLPKDRFSAERLKGVDSTLKIQPAELGDSAVYLCASSLGGSLDTQYFGPGTRLTVL.

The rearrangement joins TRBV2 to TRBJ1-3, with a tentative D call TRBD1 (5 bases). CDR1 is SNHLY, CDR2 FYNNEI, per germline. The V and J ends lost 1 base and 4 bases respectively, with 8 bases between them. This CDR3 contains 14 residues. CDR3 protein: CASSEEGRGNTIYF. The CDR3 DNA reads TGTGCCAGCAGTGAAGAGGGGAGAGGAAACACCATATATTTT.

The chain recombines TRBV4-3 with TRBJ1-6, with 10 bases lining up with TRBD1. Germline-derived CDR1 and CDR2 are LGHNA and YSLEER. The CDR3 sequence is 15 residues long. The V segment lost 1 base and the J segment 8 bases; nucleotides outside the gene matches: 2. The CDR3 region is CASSQAGTGDSPLHF. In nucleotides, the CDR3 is TGCGCCAGCAGCCAAGCCGGGACAGGGGATTCACCCCTCCACTTT.

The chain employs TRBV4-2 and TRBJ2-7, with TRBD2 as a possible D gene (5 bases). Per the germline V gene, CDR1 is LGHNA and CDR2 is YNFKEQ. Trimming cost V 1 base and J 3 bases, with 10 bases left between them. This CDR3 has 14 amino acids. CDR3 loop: CASSQGFGDYEQYF. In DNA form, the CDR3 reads TGTGCCAGCAGCCAAGGGTTCGGGGACTACGAGCAGTACTTC.

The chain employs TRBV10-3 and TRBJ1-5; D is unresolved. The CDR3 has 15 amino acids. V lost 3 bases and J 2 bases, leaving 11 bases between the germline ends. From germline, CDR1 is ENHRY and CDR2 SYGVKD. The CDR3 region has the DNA TGTGCCATCAGTGACTCTCCCCAGGGCAATCAGCCCCAGCATTTT. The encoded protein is CAISDSPQGNQPQHF.

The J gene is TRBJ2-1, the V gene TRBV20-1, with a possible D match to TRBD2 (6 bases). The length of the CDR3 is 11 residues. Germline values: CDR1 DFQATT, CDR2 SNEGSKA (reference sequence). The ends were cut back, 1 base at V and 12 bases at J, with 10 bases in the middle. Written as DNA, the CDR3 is TGCAGTGCTAGAGCGGGGGTATGGCAGTTCTTC. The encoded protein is CSARAGVWQFF.

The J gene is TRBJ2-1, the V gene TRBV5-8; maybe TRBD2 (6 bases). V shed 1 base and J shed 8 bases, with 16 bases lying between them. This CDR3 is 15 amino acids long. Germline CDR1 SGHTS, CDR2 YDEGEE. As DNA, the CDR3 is TGTGCCAGCAGCTTGTTTCGCGGGGCGGCCGATGAGCAGTTCTTC. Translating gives CASSLFRGAADEQFF.

CDR3: CASSEVWGMNTEAFF. CDR3 in DNA: TGTGCCAGCAGTGAAGTGTGGGGCATGAACACTGAAGCTTTCTTT. This chain uses TRBV6-1 with TRBJ1-1, with a tentative D call TRBD1 (5 bases). Trimming pared 1 base from V and 0 bases from J, leaving 9 bases between. The CDR3 consists of 15 residues. CDR1 MNHNS and CDR2 SASEGT come from the germline V gene.

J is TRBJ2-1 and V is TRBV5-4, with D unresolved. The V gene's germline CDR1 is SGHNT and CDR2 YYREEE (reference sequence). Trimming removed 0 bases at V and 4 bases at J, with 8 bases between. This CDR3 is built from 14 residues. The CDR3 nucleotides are TGTGCCAGCAGCTTGGCGGGCCGATACAATGAGCAGTTCTTC. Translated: CASSLAGRYNEQFF. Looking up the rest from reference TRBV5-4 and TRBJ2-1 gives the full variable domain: ETGVTQSPTHLIKTRGQQVTLRCSSQSGHNTVSWYQQALGQGPQFIFQYYREEENGRGNFPPRFSGLQFPNYSSELNVNALELDDSALYLCASSLAGRYNEQFFGPGTRLTVL.

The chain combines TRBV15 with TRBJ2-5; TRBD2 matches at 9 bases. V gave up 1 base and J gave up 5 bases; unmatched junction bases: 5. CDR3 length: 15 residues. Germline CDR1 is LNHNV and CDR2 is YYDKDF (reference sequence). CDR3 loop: CATSRGGLARETQYF. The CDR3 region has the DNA TGTGCCACCAGCAGAGGGGGACTAGCTCGTGAGACCCAGTACTTC.

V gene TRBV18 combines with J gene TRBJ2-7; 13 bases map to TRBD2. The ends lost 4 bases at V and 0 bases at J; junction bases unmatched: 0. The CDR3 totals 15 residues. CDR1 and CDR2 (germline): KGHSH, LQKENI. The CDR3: CASSRLAGGSYEQYF. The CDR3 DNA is TGTGCCAGCTCACGACTAGCGGGGGGCTCCTACGAGCAGTACTTC.

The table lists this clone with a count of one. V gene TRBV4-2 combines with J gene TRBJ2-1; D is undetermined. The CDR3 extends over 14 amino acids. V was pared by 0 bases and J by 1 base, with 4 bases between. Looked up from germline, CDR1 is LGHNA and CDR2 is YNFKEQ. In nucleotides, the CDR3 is TGTGCCAGCAGCCAAGATCGGTCCTACAATGAGCAGTTCTTC. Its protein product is CASSQDRSYNEQFF.

CDR3 nucleotides: TGTGCCAGCAGTCCCCAGGGACAGGGGGATCAGCCCCAGCATTTT. Protein sequence: CASSPQGQGDQPQHF. The chain recombines TRBV25-1 with TRBJ1-5; 11 bases are shared with TRBD1. The length of the CDR3 is 15 residues. Germline V gene data show CDR1 as MGHDK and CDR2 as SYGVNS. With 5 bases clipped from V and 5 bases from J, the junction kept 5 bases outside the gene matches.

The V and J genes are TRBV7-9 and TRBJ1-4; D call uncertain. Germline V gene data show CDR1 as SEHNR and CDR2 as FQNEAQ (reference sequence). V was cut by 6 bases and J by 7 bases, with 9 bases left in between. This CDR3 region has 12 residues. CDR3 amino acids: CASRSLGEKLFF. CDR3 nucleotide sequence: TGTGCCAGCAGGTCACTGGGTGAAAAACTGTTTTTT. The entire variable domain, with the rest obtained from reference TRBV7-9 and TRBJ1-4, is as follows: DTGVSQNPRHKITKRGQNVTFRCDPISEHNRLYWYRQTLGQGPEFLTYFQNEAQLEKSRLLSDRFSAERPKGSFSTLEIQRTEQGDSAMYLCASRSLGEKLFFGSGTQLSVL.

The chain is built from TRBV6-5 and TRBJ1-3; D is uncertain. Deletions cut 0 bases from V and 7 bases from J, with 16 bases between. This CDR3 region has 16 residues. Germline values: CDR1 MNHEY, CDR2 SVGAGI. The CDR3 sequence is CASSYSTATLENTIYF. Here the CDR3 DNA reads TGTGCCAGCAGTTACTCTACGGCTACCCTCGAGAACACCATATATTTT.